This TCR beta chain was recorded in a study of beta chain features in type 1 diabetes. Expressed TCRB transcripts were sequenced after all isolated RNA was converted to cDNA. Naive, central memory and regulatory T cell samples produced a mean of approximately 3.6 million reads. Measured with immunoSEQ multiplex PCR; TCRdb has only the in-frame clones, and not every one. The sample carries about 160,000 clones, around 8% recorded once. CD4+ cells of the naive, central memory, regulatory and stem cell-like memory types were sorted via CD45RO/CCR7/CD25/CD127/CD95/CD27. CDR1 and CDR2 from the germline V gene are SGHTA and FQGNSA. After removal of 4 bases from V and 2 bases from J, the junction contained 3 bases not matched to a gene. The CDR3 has 16 amino acids. With regard to this clone: Antigen unknown.

Overall study findings and caveats: Diminished insertions and augmented deletions at VDJ junctions characterized type 1 diabetes patients. Cells with high TCR expression could be over-represented when cDNA is sequenced. Among all four CD4+ subsets, Type 1 diabetes patients had TCRB CDR3s that were moderately but significantly shorter.

This TCR came from a woman under 30 with type 1 diabetes. This chain uses TRBV7-2 with TRBJ2-6, with 9 bases identical to TRBD1. Sequenced sample: central memory CD4+ T cells from blood. Here the CDR3 reads CASSSRQGAGANVLTF. In DNA form, the CDR3 reads TGTGCCAGCAGCTCGCGACAGGGGGCTGGGGCCAACGTCCTGACTTTC.